This record looks at one TCR beta chain sequence and its context. This specimen belongs to a study of blood T cell repertoires in COVID-19. Across the whole study: T cells, B-cell-depleted T cells, or PBMCs supplied cDNA or gDNA.

Profiling relied on immunoSEQ multiplex PCR, and the TCRdb table lists in-frame clones only, not all of them. The table includes 120,000 to 150,000 clones, 85% to 90% detected once. Germline assignment: CDR1 SGHVS and CDR2 FNYEAQ. The CDR3 spans 15 residues. Trimming cost V 1 base and J 7 bases; bases outside gene matches: 6. The sequenced sample consisted of peripheral blood. The chain is built from TRBV7-6 and TRBJ1-3; 8 bases line up with TRBD1. This clonotype was obtained from a human donor in a cohort sampled during active COVID-19. The CDR3 spells CASSLGGQGINTIYF. CDR3 in DNA: TGTGCCAGCAGCTTAGGAGGACAGGGCATCAACACCATATATTTT.